The 9 T cell receptor beta chains in this list originate from one sample, sequenced in a study of T-cell reconstitution after alpha-beta-depleted transplantation in children. The library targeted TCRbeta and was prepared with unique molecular identifiers. TCRdb used MiXCR to reprocess the PCR reads, holding one entry per CDR3 protein. This repertoire shows roughly 24,000 distinct CDR3 sequences, approximately 10% found once; its top ten account for 23%. The sequenced sample was PBMCs from the stem cell graft donor, obtained from the stem cell graft. The receptors here all came from a human donor who donated a stem cell graft to a child with chronic granulomatous disease.

This clonotype has at least ten counts. This sequence joins TRBV27 and TRBJ2-1; the match to TRBD1 covers 7 bases. Germline V gives CDR1 MNHEY, CDR2 SMNVEV (reference sequence). V lost 2 bases and J lost 8; bases outside the gene matches: 6. This CDR3 has 14 residues. Here the CDR3 DNA reads TGTGCCAGCAGTTTAACGACAGGGATCCATGAGCAGTTCTTC. It is translated as CASSLTTGIHEQFF.

This clonotype was seen repeatedly, ten times or more. The chain is built from TRBV20-1 and TRBJ2-3; 12 bases agree with TRBD2. CDR3 size: 17 residues. Germline V CDR1 and CDR2: DFQATT, SNEGSKA (reference sequence). After removal of 1 base from V and 7 bases from J, the junction contained 12 bases not matched to a gene. CDR3 nucleotide sequence: TGCAGTGCTAGAGTATTGAGCCTAGCGGGGGGGCCCCATACGCAGTATTTT. As protein: CSARVLSLAGGPHTQYF.

The gene calls are TRBV7-9 and TRBJ2-1; 11 bases are a match to TRBD2. Germline CDR1 SEHNR, CDR2 FQNEAQ (reference sequence). V gave up 3 bases and J gave up 5 bases; unmatched junction bases: 6. This CDR3 contains 16 residues. CDR3 DNA sequence: TGTGCCAGCAGCTTGGCCGGGACTAGCGGTAACAATGAGCAGTTCTTC. This codes for CASSLAGTSGNNEQFF.

This clonotype was detected ten times or more. The rearrangement links TRBV28 to TRBJ2-3; 7 bases map to TRBD2. This CDR3 spans 14 amino acids. V lost 2 bases and J lost 4; bases outside the gene matches: 3. Per germline, CDR1 MDHEN and CDR2 SYDVKM. The CDR3 is CASSLAGASDTQYF. In DNA, the CDR3 is TGTGCCAGCAGTTTAGCGGGAGCGTCAGATACGCAGTATTTT.

This clonotype was counted at least ten times. V and J are TRBV18 and TRBJ1-1; the match to TRBD1 covers 8 bases. CDR3 size: 16 residues. J was trimmed by 1 base and V by 6 bases; bases with no gene match: 10. Germline V gene data show CDR1 as KGHSH and CDR2 as LQKENI. In DNA, the CDR3 is TGTGCCAGCTCGCCAAGGAGCGGGACAGGGAACACTGAAGCTTTCTTT. This encodes CASSPRSGTGNTEAFF.

A remark on this clonotype: An end of the junction differs from the germline gene, which may be a read error. The chain recombines TRBV7-3 with TRBJ2-4, with TRBD1 as a possible D gene (6 bases). CDR3 length: 16 amino acids. Germline CDR1 is SGHTA and CDR2 is FQGTGA. CDR3 in DNA: TGTGCCAGCAGCTCGGTACAGGGAGTGGACAAAAACAGTCAGTACTTC. Its protein product is CASSSVQGVDKNSQYF.

J is TRBJ2-7 and V is TRBV28; TRBD1 is a possible D gene (5 bases). The germline V gene has CDR1 MDHEN and CDR2 SYDVKM. This CDR3 is built from 14 residues. Trimming shortened V by 3 bases and J by 3 bases, and 12 bases separated the two germline ends. CDR3 DNA sequence: TGTGCCAGCAGTTTGATCAGGGCGAACTACGAGCAGTACTTC. Its protein is CASSLIRANYEQYF.

In its sample, this clonotype was seen many times. The genes are TRBV10-2 and TRBJ2-5; the D gene is possibly TRBD1 (6 bases). This CDR3 contains 15 residues. The V end lost 3 bases, the J end lost 3 bases, and 14 bases lay between the germline ends. Germline V lookup: CDR1 WSHSY, CDR2 SAAADI. The CDR3 sequence: CASSENRVKKETQYF. Here the CDR3 DNA reads TGCGCCAGCAGTGAAAACAGGGTGAAGAAAGAGACCCAGTACTTC.

This clonotype was detected ten times or more. The V and J genes are TRBV12-3 or TRBV12-4 and TRBJ1-3; 7 nucleotides line up with TRBD1. Unmatched junction bases numbered 9, after V lost 6 bases and J lost 7 bases. The CDR3 has 14 amino acids. For the CDR3, the DNA is TGTGCCAGCAGCCCGGACAGGTCGAGGAACACCATATATTTT. This codes for CASSPDRSRNTIYF.